The T cell receptor beta chain described here comes from a study of technical replicates of blood from a few donors. CDR3 length equals 13 residues. V was pared by 4 bases and J by 4 bases, with 11 bases between. The germline V gene has CDR1 SGHTA and CDR2 FQGTGA. The method was immunoSEQ multiplex PCR; TCRdb's version includes in-frame clones alone and lacks a portion of them. The sample has approximately 75,000 clones, more than 80% seen once; the top ten hold around 4%. Sequencing input: PBMCs. The clonotype originates from a human donor in good health. Some clones in this sample may be carry-over from other donors' samples. The V call is TRBV7-3, the J call TRBJ2-7; possibly TRBD2 for D (6 bases). The CDR3 reads CASSYQEGYEQYF. The CDR3 nucleotides read TGTGCCAGCAGCTATCAGGAGGGGTACGAGCAGTACTTC.